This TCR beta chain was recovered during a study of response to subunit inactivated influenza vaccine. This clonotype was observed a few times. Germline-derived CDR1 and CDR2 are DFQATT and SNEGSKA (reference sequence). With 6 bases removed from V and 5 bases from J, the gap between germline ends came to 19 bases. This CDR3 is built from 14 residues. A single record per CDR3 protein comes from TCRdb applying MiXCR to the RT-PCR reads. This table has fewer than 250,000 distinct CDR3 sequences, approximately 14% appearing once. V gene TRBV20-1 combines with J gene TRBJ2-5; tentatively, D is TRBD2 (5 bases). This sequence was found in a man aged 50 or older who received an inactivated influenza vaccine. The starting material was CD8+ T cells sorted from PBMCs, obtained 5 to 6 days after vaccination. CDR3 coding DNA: TGCAGTGCGGAGGCTGAACGATCATGGGAGACCCAGTACTTC. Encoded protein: CSAEAERSWETQYF.